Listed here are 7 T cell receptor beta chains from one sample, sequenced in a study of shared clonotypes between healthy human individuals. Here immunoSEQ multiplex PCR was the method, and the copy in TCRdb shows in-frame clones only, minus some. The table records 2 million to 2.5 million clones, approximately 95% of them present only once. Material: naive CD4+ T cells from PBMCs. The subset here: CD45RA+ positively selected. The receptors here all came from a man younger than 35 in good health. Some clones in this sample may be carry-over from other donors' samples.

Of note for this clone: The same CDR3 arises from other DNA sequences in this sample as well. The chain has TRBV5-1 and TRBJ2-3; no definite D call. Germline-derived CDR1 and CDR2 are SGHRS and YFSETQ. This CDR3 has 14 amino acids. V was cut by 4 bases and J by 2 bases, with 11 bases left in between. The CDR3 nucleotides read TGCGCCAGCAGCCCCAGGACCGACACAGATACGCAGTATTTT. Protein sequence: CASSPRTDTDTQYF.

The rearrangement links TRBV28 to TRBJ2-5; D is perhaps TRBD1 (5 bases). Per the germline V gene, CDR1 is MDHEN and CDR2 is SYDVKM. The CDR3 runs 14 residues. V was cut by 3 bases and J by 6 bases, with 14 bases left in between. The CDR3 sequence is CASSFRRAVQTQYF. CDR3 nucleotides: TGTGCCAGCAGTTTTCGCAGGGCTGTCCAGACCCAGTACTTC.

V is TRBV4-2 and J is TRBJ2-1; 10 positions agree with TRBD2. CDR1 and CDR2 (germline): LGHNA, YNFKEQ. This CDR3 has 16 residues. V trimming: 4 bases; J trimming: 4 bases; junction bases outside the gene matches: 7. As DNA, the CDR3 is TGTGCCAGCAGCCCCAGCCTAGCGGGAGAATACAATGAGCAGTTCTTC. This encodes CASSPSLAGEYNEQFF.

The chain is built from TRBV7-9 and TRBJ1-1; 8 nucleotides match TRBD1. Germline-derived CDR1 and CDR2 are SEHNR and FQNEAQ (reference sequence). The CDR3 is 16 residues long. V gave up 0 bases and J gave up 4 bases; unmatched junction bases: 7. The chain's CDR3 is CASSLAPGGYGTEAFF. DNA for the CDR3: TGTGCCAGCAGCTTAGCCCCAGGGGGCTATGGCACTGAAGCTTTCTTT.

The CDR3 region has the DNA TGTGCCAGTAGGTCTTCCGGGACAGGGGACTATGGCTACACCTTC. This translates into CASRSSGTGDYGYTF. The gene calls are TRBV19 and TRBJ1-2, with 10 bases matching TRBD1. This CDR3 is built from 15 residues. The germline V gene encodes CDR1 LNHDA and CDR2 SQIVND (reference sequence). The trim removed 6 bases at V and 3 bases at J, leaving 7 bases unmatched.

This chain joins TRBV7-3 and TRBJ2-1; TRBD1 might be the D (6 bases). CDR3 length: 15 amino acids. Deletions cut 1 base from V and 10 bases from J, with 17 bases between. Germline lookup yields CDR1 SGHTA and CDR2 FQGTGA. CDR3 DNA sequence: TGTGCCAGCAGCTTAATAGGCCAGGGGATCAGCGAGCAGTTCTTC. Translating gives CASSLIGQGISEQFF.

The CDR3 loop is CASSAGTGGETQYF. CDR3 nucleotides: TGCGCCAGCAGCGCCGGGACAGGGGGAGAGACCCAGTACTTC. V is TRBV5-1 and J is TRBJ2-5; 11 bases map to TRBD1. Per germline, CDR1 SGHRS and CDR2 YFSETQ. The CDR3 is made up of 14 amino acids. After removal of 4 bases from V and 4 bases from J, the junction contained 3 bases not matched to a gene.